This TCR beta chain was found in a study of beta chain features in type 1 diabetes. About the research overall: Across every sample, about 100 million sorted cells were examined in total.

With regard to this clone: Its antigen is not identified.

Study outcomes and limitations: Type 1 diabetes patients had moderately but significantly shorter TCRB CDR3s in all four CD4+ subsets. Individuals with type 1 diabetes displayed fewer insertions and more deletions at VDJ junctions.

The sequenced template was cDNA made from the entire isolated RNA. About 3.7 million reads per sample were averaged for naive, central memory and regulatory samples. The table came from immunoSEQ multiplex PCR; TCRdb's copy has only in-frame clones and leaves some out. Among about 270,000 clones listed, 14% were seen once. This TCR was recovered from a man aged 25 to 45 with type 1 diabetes. The source material was naive CD4+ T cells from blood.

CDR3 sequence reads: CASRATGNTEAFF. The CDR3 coding sequence is TGTGCCAGCAGAGCTACAGGGAACACTGAAGCTTTCTTT. V is TRBV27 and J is TRBJ1-1; the D gene is possibly TRBD1 (5 bases). The CDR3 is made up of 13 amino acids. V dropped 6 bases and J dropped 1 base, with 9 bases sitting between them. Germline-derived CDR1 and CDR2 are MNHEY and SMNVEV (reference sequence).